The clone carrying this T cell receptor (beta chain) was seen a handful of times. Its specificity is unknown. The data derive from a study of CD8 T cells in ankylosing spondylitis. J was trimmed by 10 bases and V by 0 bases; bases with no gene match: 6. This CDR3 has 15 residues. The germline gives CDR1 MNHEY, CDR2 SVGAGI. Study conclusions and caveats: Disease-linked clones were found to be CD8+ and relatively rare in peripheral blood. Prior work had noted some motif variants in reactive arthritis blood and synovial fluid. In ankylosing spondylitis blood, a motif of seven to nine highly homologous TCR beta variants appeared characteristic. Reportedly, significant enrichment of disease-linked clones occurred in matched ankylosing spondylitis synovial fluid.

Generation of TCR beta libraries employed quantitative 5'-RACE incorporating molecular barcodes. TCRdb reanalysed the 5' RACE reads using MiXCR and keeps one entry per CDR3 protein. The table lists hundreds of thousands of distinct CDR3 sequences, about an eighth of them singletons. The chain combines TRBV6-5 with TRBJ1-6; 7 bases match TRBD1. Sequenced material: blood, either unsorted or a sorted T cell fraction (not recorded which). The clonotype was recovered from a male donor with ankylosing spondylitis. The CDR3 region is CASSYSTGNYSPLHF. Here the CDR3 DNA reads TGTGCCAGCAGTTACTCGACAGGGAACTACTCACCCCTCCACTTT.